This TCR beta chain was recovered during a study of cytomegalovirus exposure and HLA in healthy donors. Points on this clone: Antigen specificity is unknown.

TCRdb's copy holds only in-frame clones and misses some; the assay was immunoSEQ multiplex PCR. The sample lists over 55,000 clones; 95% to 96% were seen once. Whole-study findings and limits: In vitro data verified a few CMV-associated chains as specific for CMV antigens. Despite most TCR sequences being rare, some public TCRs occurred in many donors. Both high specificity and high sensitivity reportedly marked the classifier's diagnosis of cytomegalovirus status.

Germline CDR1 is MNHEY and CDR2 is SMNVEV (reference sequence). With V trimmed by 0 bases and J by 5 bases, 8 bases remained unmatched. This CDR3 has 16 residues. This chain connects TRBV27 to TRBJ2-7; 9 bases match TRBD2. The sequenced material came from PBMCs. The TCR originated in a man between 18 and 29 years old in good health and CMV-seronegative. Here the CDR3 DNA reads TGTGCCAGCAGTTTATCAGGGGCGGGAGGGCCCCACGAGCAGTACTTC. Translating gives CASSLSGAGGPHEQYF.